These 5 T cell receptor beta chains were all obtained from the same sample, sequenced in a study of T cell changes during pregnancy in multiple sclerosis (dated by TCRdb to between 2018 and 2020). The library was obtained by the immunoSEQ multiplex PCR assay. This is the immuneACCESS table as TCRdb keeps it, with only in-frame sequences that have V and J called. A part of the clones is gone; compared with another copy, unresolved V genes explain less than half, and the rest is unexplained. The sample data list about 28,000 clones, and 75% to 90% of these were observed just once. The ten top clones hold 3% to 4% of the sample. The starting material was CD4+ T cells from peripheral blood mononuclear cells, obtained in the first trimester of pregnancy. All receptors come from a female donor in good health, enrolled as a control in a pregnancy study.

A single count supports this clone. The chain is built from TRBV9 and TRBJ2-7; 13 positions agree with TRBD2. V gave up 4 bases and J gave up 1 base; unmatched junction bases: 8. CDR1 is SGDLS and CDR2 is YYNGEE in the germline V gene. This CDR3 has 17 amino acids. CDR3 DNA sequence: TGTGCCAGCAGCCTCACTCCGGGACTAGCGGGGTCCTACGAGCAGTACTTC. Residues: CASSLTPGLAGSYEQYF.

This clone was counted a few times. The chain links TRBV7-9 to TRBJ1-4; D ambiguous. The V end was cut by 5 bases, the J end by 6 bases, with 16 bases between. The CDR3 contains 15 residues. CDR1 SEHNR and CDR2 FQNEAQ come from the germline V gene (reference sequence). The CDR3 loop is CASSPEGGPHEKLFF. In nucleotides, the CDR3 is TGTGCCAGCAGCCCTGAGGGAGGGCCTCATGAAAAACTGTTTTTT. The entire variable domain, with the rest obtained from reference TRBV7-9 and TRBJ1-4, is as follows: DTGVSQNPRHKITKRGQNVTFRCDPISEHNRLYWYRQTLGQGPEFLTYFQNEAQLEKSRLLSDRFSAERPKGSFSTLEIQRTEQGDSAMYLCASSPEGGPHEKLFFGSGTQLSVL.

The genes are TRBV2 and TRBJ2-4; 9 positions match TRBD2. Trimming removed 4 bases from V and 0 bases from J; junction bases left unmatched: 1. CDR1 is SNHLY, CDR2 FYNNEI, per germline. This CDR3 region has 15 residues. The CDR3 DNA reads TGTGCCAGCAGTGGGACTAGCGTAGCCAAAAACATTCAGTACTTC. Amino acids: CASSGTSVAKNIQYF.

CDR3 DNA sequence: TGTGCCAGCAGCCCTTCGCCCCTAGGCGGCTACACCTTC. Protein sequence: CASSPSPLGGYTF. This sequence joins TRBV5-6 and TRBJ1-2, with D hard to call. CDR1 SGHDT and CDR2 YYEEEE come from the germline V gene. The CDR3 runs 13 residues. The V and J ends lost 4 bases and 8 bases respectively, with 15 bases between them.

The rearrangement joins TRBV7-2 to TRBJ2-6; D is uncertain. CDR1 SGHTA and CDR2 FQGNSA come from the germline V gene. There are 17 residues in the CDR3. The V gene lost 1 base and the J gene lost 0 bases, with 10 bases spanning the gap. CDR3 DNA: TGTGCCAGCAGCTTAGATATGTTCCTCTCTGGGGCCAACGTCCTGACTTTC. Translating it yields CASSLDMFLSGANVLTF.